These T cell receptor beta chains were read from a single sample in a study of shared clonotypes between healthy human individuals. Measured with immunoSEQ multiplex PCR; TCRdb has only the in-frame clones, and not every one. The sample carries approximately 330,000 clones, more than 60% recorded once. Source material: memory CD4+ T cells sorted from blood. These receptors came from a man aged 30-40 years in good health. Both conserved end residues are part of each CDR3. The D gene is left open where the match is weak. The size entry is marked missing in some rows and otherwise reads once, few, many or a size class.

v_gene: TRBV7-2; j_gene: TRBJ2-7; abundance: -; d_gene: TRBD2; CDR3nt: TGTGCCAGCAGTCCGACGGGGGGCTCCTACGAGCAGTACTTC; CDR3aa: CASSPTGGSYEQYF
v_gene: TRBV7-7; j_gene: TRBJ2-3; abundance: -; d_gene: -; CDR3nt: TGTGCCAGCAGCCCAGGTCCGGCGAGTACGCAGTATTTT; CDR3aa: CASSPGPASTQYF
v_gene: TRBV11-3; j_gene: TRBJ2-2; abundance: -; d_gene: TRBD2; CDR3nt: TGTGCCAGCAGCTTTAGTGGCGGGAGCGGGGAGCTGTTTTTT; CDR3aa: CASSFSGGSGELFF
v_gene: TRBV4-2; j_gene: TRBJ2-5; abundance: few; d_gene: TRBD2; CDR3nt: TGTGCCAGCAGCCAAGCATTTGCGACTAGCGGGCGCGAGACCCAGTACTTC; CDR3aa: CASSQAFATSGRETQYF
v_gene: TRBV7-6; j_gene: TRBJ1-5; abundance: once; d_gene: -; CDR3nt: TGTGCCAGCAGCTTCGGCGGGGGCGGGCAGCCCCAGCATTTT; CDR3aa: CASSFGGGGQPQHF
v_gene: TRBV6-1; j_gene: TRBJ2-7; abundance: -; d_gene: TRBD2; CDR3nt: TGTGCCAGCAGTGAAGTTAGCGGGAGGACCTACGAGCAGTACTTC; CDR3aa: CASSEVSGRTYEQYF
v_gene: TRBV5-1; j_gene: TRBJ2-3; abundance: -; d_gene: TRBD2; CDR3nt: TGCGCCAGCAGCTTGGAACTAGCGGGCACAGATACGCAGTATTTT; CDR3aa: CASSLELAGTDTQYF
v_gene: TRBV12-5; j_gene: TRBJ2-7; abundance: -; d_gene: TRBD1; CDR3nt: TGTGCTAGTGGGGGAGAGGGACAGACCTACGAGCAGTACTTC; CDR3aa: CASGGEGQTYEQYF
v_gene: TRBV14; j_gene: TRBJ2-7; abundance: few; d_gene: TRBD1; CDR3nt: TGTGCCAGCAGCCTAGCACAGGGGGCGTCCTACGAGCAGTACTTC; CDR3aa: CASSLAQGASYEQYF
v_gene: TRBV28; j_gene: TRBJ2-4; abundance: -; d_gene: TRBD1; CDR3nt: TGTGCGACGACGACAGGGGGGATAAAAAACATTCAGTACTTC; CDR3aa: CATTTGGIKNIQYF
v_gene: TRBV7-9; j_gene: TRBJ1-1; abundance: -; d_gene: -; CDR3nt: TGTGCCAGCAGCTTAGGGGAGTACACTGAAGCTTTCTTT; CDR3aa: CASSLGEYTEAFF
v_gene: TRBV4-1; j_gene: TRBJ2-1; abundance: once; d_gene: -; CDR3nt: TGCGCCAGCCGAAAAAGCGGAAGCTCCTACAATGAGCAGTTCTTC; CDR3aa: CASRKSGSSYNEQFF
v_gene: TRBV28; j_gene: TRBJ1-1; abundance: few; d_gene: -; CDR3nt: TGTGCCAGCAGACAGTGGATAGGGGGTGAAGCTTTCTTT; CDR3aa: CASRQWIGGEAFF
v_gene: TRBV6-1; j_gene: TRBJ2-1; abundance: -; d_gene: -; CDR3nt: TGTGCCAGCAGTAGACAGAACGGTAACTACAATGAGCAGTTCTTC; CDR3aa: CASSRQNGNYNEQFF
v_gene: TRBV7-8; j_gene: TRBJ1-2; abundance: -; d_gene: -; CDR3nt: TGTGCCAGCAGCTACGGAAACTATGGCTACACCTTC; CDR3aa: CASSYGNYGYTF
v_gene: TRBV2; j_gene: TRBJ2-3; abundance: -; d_gene: -; CDR3nt: TGTGCCAGCACCAGGGACCGCAACACAGATACGCAGTATTTT; CDR3aa: CASTRDRNTDTQYF
v_gene: TRBV10-3; j_gene: TRBJ2-1; abundance: -; d_gene: -; CDR3nt: TGTGCCATCAGCTCAGGGGCAGAGTACAATGAGCAGTTCTTC; CDR3aa: CAISSGAEYNEQFF
v_gene: TRBV27; j_gene: TRBJ1-2; abundance: -; d_gene: -; CDR3nt: TGTGCCAGCAGTTTTTCGGCAGGGGAAGTTTATGGCTACACCTTC; CDR3aa: CASSFSAGEVYGYTF
v_gene: TRBV7-9; j_gene: TRBJ2-1; abundance: -; d_gene: -; CDR3nt: TGTGCCAGCAGCCCTACCCTCCCTCGGGACTTTACTCACAATGAGCAGTTCTTC; CDR3aa: CASSPTLPRDFTHNEQFF
v_gene: TRBV2; j_gene: TRBJ1-3; abundance: -; d_gene: -; CDR3nt: TGTGCCAGCAAAGATTTTGGGTTGGCAAACACCATATATTTT; CDR3aa: CASKDFGLANTIYF
v_gene: TRBV5-5; j_gene: TRBJ2-1; abundance: -; d_gene: TRBD2; CDR3nt: TGTGCCAGCAGCACCGGGACTAGCGTATACAATGAGCAGTTCTTC; CDR3aa: CASSTGTSVYNEQFF
v_gene: TRBV6-6; j_gene: TRBJ1-2; abundance: once; d_gene: -; CDR3nt: TGTGCCAGCAGTTACTCCTACAGGGAAGGCTACACCTTC; CDR3aa: CASSYSYREGYTF
v_gene: TRBV27; j_gene: TRBJ1-5; abundance: -; d_gene: TRBD1; CDR3nt: TGTGCCAGCGACCGACAGGGTGTAAATCAGCCCCAGCATTTT; CDR3aa: CASDRQGVNQPQHF
v_gene: TRBV19; j_gene: TRBJ2-1; abundance: -; d_gene: -; CDR3nt: TGTGCCTCTAATAGCGGCTCCTACAATGAGCAGTTCTTC; CDR3aa: CASNSGSYNEQFF
v_gene: TRBV27; j_gene: TRBJ2-7; abundance: once; d_gene: TRBD1; CDR3nt: TGTGCCAGCCGAGCCGGACAGGGGGCCTACGAGCAGTACTTC; CDR3aa: CASRAGQGAYEQYF
v_gene: TRBV19; j_gene: TRBJ1-1; abundance: -; d_gene: -; CDR3nt: TGTGCCAGTATCGCAGGGGACACTGAAGCTTTCTTT; CDR3aa: CASIAGDTEAFF
v_gene: TRBV7-8; j_gene: TRBJ2-7; abundance: -; d_gene: -; CDR3nt: TGTGCCAGCAGCTCCAGGACAGCCTACGAGCAGTACTTC; CDR3aa: CASSSRTAYEQYF
v_gene: TRBV13; j_gene: TRBJ2-5; abundance: -; d_gene: -; CDR3nt: TGTGCCAGCAGCTTAGGCCATGCGCAGCTGGAGACCCAGTACTTC; CDR3aa: CASSLGHAQLETQYF
v_gene: TRBV5-5; j_gene: TRBJ2-7; abundance: -; d_gene: TRBD2; CDR3nt: TGTGCCAGCAGCCCCCGAGACGGACTAGCGGAAGCCTACGAGCAGTACTTC; CDR3aa: CASSPRDGLAEAYEQYF
v_gene: TRBV28; j_gene: TRBJ1-3; abundance: -; d_gene: -; CDR3nt: TGTGCCAGTCACCGACCGGACAGAAACACCATATATTTT; CDR3aa: CASHRPDRNTIYF